The sequence of this TCR beta chain was determined in a study of CD8 T cells in ankylosing spondylitis. The CDR3 is 17 residues long. CDR1 is SGHKS and CDR2 is YYEKEE in the germline V gene (reference sequence). V shed 4 bases and J shed 0 bases, with 17 bases lying between them. The authors made TCR beta libraries by quantitative 5'-RACE with molecular barcodes. TCRdb redid the calling of the 5' RACE reads with MiXCR, one entry per CDR3 protein. The repertoire holds about 240,000 distinct CDR3 sequences, over 8.5% seen once, with nearly 7% in the top ten. This clonotype was counted many times. The antigen is undetermined. General observations from the study: Peripheral blood held disease-linked clones only at relatively low frequency, and these were CD8+. The study identified a TCR beta motif of several highly homologous variants that appeared characteristic of ankylosing spondylitis blood. Reportedly, significant enrichment of disease-linked clones occurred in matched ankylosing spondylitis synovial fluid.

The rearrangement uses TRBV5-5 and TRBJ1-5, with D uncertain. This TCR came from a male donor with ankylosing spondylitis or in good health (not recorded which). Material for sequencing was blood, either unsorted or a sorted T cell fraction (not recorded which). The CDR3 is CASSPSPTPYSNQPQHF. CDR3 nucleotide sequence: TGTGCCAGCAGCCCAAGCCCGACACCTTATAGCAATCAGCCCCAGCATTTT.